The clone carrying this T cell receptor beta chain was picked up a small number of times. These data originate in a study of T-cell reconstitution after alpha-beta-depleted transplantation in children. V was clipped by 0 bases and J by 3 bases, with 13 bases between them. The length of the CDR3 is 15 residues. The germline V gene encodes CDR1 DFQATT and CDR2 SNEGSKA (reference sequence). A TCRbeta library incorporating unique molecular identifiers was prepared. TCRdb used MiXCR to reprocess the PCR reads, holding one entry per CDR3 protein. The repertoire holds approximately 340,000 distinct CDR3 sequences, with around 10% as singletons.

The specimen comprised PBMCs from the stem cell graft donor, sampled from the stem cell graft. This TCR was recovered from a human donor who donated a stem cell graft to a child with acute lymphoblastic leukemia. The chain carries TRBV20-1 and TRBJ2-3, with D perhaps matching TRBD2 (6 bases). The CDR3 spells CSAREEGGPTDTQYF. The CDR3 DNA sequence: TGCAGTGCTAGAGAAGAGGGAGGACCGACAGATACGCAGTATTTT.